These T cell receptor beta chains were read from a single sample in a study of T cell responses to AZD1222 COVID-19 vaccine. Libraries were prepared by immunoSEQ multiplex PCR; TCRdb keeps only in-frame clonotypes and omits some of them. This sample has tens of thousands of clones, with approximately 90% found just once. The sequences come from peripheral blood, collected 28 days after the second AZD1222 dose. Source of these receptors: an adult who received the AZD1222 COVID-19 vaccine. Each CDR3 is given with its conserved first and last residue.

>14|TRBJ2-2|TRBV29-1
CSVDLGLVTGELFF
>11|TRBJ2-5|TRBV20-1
CSATIQETQYF
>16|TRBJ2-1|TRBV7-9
CASSFWRLASYNEQFF
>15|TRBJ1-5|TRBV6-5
CASSYSNGNNQPQHF
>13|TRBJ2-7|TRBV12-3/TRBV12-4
CATGLAGSYEQYF
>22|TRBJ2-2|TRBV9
CASSLGTGVPSGRDLNTGELFF
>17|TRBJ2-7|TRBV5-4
CASSLAGGAGVTYEQYF
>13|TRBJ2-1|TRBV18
CASSPDLRGREFF
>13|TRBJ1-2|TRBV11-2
CASSQDRSYGYTF
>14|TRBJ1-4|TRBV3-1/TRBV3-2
CASSQRGSNEKLFF
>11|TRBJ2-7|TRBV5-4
CAIKKGDEQYF
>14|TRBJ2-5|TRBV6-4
CASSDQPGLETQYF
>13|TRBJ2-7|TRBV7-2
CASSYRDSYEQYF
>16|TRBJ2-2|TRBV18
CASSPWTSGNTGELFF
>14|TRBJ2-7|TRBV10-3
CAISAPAGGYEQYF
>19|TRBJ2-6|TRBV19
CASSKRPGQALSGANVLTF
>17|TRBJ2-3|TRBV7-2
CASSLARGIRETDTQYF
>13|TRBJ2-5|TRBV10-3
CAIGSGQQETQYF
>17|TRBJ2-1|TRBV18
CASSPQWGGTSGHEQFF
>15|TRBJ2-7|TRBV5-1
CASSPQGALAYEQYF
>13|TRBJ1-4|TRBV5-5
CASSFPTVEKLFF
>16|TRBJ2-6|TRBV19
CASSIDLRPGANVLTF
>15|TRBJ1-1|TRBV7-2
CASSPSWGRNTEAFF
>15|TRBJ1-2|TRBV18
CASSPPGQPIYGYTF
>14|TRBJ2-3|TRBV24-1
CATSLTGNTDTQYF
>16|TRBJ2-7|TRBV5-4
CASSLGPAGGAYEQYF
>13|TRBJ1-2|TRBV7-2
CASSRGGSYGYTF
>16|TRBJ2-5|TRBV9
CASTPTPRADQETQYF
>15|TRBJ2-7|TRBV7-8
CASSLGAVGSYEQYF
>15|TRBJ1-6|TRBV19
CASSIAFLTNSPLHF
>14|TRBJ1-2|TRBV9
CASSVTGEGYGYTF
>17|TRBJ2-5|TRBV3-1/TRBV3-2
CASSLVSGLMYQETQYF
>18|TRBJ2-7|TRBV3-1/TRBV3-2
CASSPRSVLAGALTEQYF
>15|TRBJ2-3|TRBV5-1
CASRETGLLTDTQYF
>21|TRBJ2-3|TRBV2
CASSVQKYHLGTSGSTDTQYF
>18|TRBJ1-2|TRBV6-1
CASSERVGSSISNYGYTF
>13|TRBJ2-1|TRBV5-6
CASRAAGGDEQFF
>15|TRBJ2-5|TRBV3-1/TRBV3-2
CASSRWDRPEETQYF
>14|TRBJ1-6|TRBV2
CASSRDRENSPLHF